Shown below are 24 T cell receptor beta chains from a single sample sequenced in a study of blood T cell repertoires in COVID-19. Sequencing used immunoSEQ multiplex PCR; TCRdb keeps in-frame clones, though not all of them. The sample carries tens of thousands of clones, around 90% recorded once. Sequencing used peripheral blood. The receptor source for this set is a man between 50 and 59 years old with active or convalescent COVID-19.

A note on this clone: Other DNA sequences from this sample encode an identical CDR3 as well. The chain has TRBV24-1 and TRBJ2-1; D may be TRBD2 (5 bases). CDR3 size: 13 residues. The V end lost 11 bases, the J end lost 6 bases, and 16 bases lay between the germline ends. Germline loops: CDR1 KGHDR, CDR2 SFDVKD. The CDR3, as DNA: TGTGCCAGCGCGACGAGCGGAGTCAATGAGCAGTTCTTC. The encoded protein is CASATSGVNEQFF.

This clone is a singleton in its sample. The rearrangement joins TRBV19 to TRBJ2-7, with 10 nucleotides matching TRBD2. The germline V gene has CDR1 LNHDA and CDR2 SQIVND (reference sequence). Trimming removed 5 bases from V and 3 bases from J; junction bases left unmatched: 4. The CDR3 consists of 14 residues. The CDR3 protein is CASSSTSGYYEQYF. The DNA for the CDR3 is TGTGCCAGTAGTTCGACTAGCGGGTACTACGAGCAGTACTTC.

This chain connects TRBV10-3 to TRBJ2-3; TRBD1 is a possible D gene (5 bases). Germline values: CDR1 ENHRY, CDR2 SYGVKD. This CDR3 spans 16 amino acids. Between the trimmed V and J ends, which lost 0 bases and 1 base, there was a span of 11 bases. The CDR3: CAISESRSTGTDTQYF. The CDR3 nucleotides read TGTGCCATCAGTGAGTCGCGTTCGACAGGCACAGATACGCAGTATTTT.

The rearrangement joins TRBV28 to TRBJ1-4; D uncertain. The V gene lost 6 bases and the J gene lost 4 bases, with 15 bases spanning the gap. Germline V gives CDR1 MDHEN, CDR2 SYDVKM. The CDR3 is 15 residues long. CDR3 nucleotides: TGTGCCAGCAGCTCCCGGGATTTGATTAATGAAAAACTGTTTTTT. As protein: CASSSRDLINEKLFF. The full variable domain, in which reference TRBV28 and TRBJ1-4 provide the parts outside the CDR3, is DVKVTQSSRYLVKRTGEKVFLECVQDMDHENMFWYRQDPGLGLRLIYFSYDVKMKEKGDIPEGYSVSREKKERFSLILESASTNQTSMYLCASSSRDLINEKLFFGSGTQLSVL.

V is TRBV2 and J is TRBJ2-1; 13 bases are shared with TRBD2. The CDR3 runs to 20 residues. V lost 3 bases and J lost 5; bases outside the gene matches: 16. Germline CDR1 reads SNHLY; CDR2 reads FYNNEI. CDR3 sequence: CASSEGGLAGDHFSDNEQFF. CDR3 in DNA: TGTGCCAGCAGTGAGGGCGGACTAGCGGGAGACCATTTTTCCGACAATGAGCAGTTCTTC.

This chain joins TRBV28 and TRBJ1-1; D is perhaps TRBD1 (6 bases). CDR1 MDHEN and CDR2 SYDVKM come from the germline V gene. V lost 3 bases and J lost 1, with 9 bases in between. The length of the CDR3 is 14 residues. The CDR3 DNA is TGTGCCAGCAGTTTTCTGGACAGGAACACTGAAGCTTTCTTT. Amino acids: CASSFLDRNTEAFF.

The chain recombines TRBV28 with TRBJ2-7; TRBD1 aligns across 9 bases. The V segment lost 6 bases and the J segment 2 bases; nucleotides outside the gene matches: 11. The CDR3 sequence is 16 residues long. The germline V gene has CDR1 MDHEN and CDR2 SYDVKM. As DNA, the CDR3 is TGTGCCAGCAGAGCCCCCGGGACAGGGCTACCCTACGAGCAGTACTTC. This codes for CASRAPGTGLPYEQYF.

This clone has just one count. This chain joins TRBV18 and TRBJ1-4; 9 nucleotides align to TRBD1. The trim removed 2 bases at V and 7 bases at J, leaving 8 bases unmatched. The CDR3 is 16 amino acids. CDR1 is KGHSH, CDR2 LQKENI, per germline. CDR3 bases: TGTGCCAGCTCACCATCACAGGGGGCGAGTGGTGAAAAACTGTTTTTT. This codes for CASSPSQGASGEKLFF.

The chain carries TRBV27 and TRBJ2-7, with a tentative D call TRBD1 (6 bases). The CDR3 has 13 residues. Looked up from germline, CDR1 is MNHEY and CDR2 is SMNVEV (reference sequence). The germline V and J ends were trimmed by 0 bases and 8 bases, with 11 bases remaining between them. The CDR3 sequence: CASSLSLRDKQYF. As DNA, the CDR3 is TGTGCCAGCAGTTTATCCCTCCGGGACAAGCAGTACTTC.

The chain joins TRBV2 to TRBJ2-5, with D unclear. Trimming cost V 6 bases and J 4 bases, with 6 bases left between them. This CDR3 has 11 residues. Germline CDR1 and CDR2: SNHLY and FYNNEI. CDR3 coding DNA: TGTGCCAGCAGGAGTCGAGAGACCCAGTACTTC. Amino acids: CASRSRETQYF.

The chain couples TRBV10-3 to TRBJ2-2; 7 bases line up with TRBD2. Germline trimming cut 0 bases from V and 7 bases from J; bases unmatched to any gene: 8. The length of the CDR3 is 16 residues. The V gene's germline CDR1 is ENHRY and CDR2 SYGVKD. The CDR3 sequence is CAISESGRGRVGELFF. In nucleotides, the CDR3 is TGTGCCATCAGTGAGTCAGGGAGGGGAAGAGTCGGGGAGCTGTTTTTT.

The chain employs TRBV25-1 and TRBJ2-3; 10 bases are shared with TRBD2. V gave up 4 bases and J gave up 2 bases; unmatched junction bases: 12. There are 18 residues in the CDR3. Germline-derived CDR1 and CDR2 are MGHDK and SYGVNS. The CDR3 bases are TGTGCCAGCAGTGGGGGTGGGAGAGCGGGAGGGCACACAGATACGCAGTATTTT. Amino acids: CASSGGGRAGGHTDTQYF.

V usage is TRBV6-2 or TRBV6-3 and J usage is TRBJ1-5; perhaps TRBD1 as D (6 bases). Germline V CDR1 and CDR2: MNHEY, SVGEGT. Trimming took 3 bases from V and 7 from J, leaving 16 bases between them. The CDR3 is 15 residues long. CDR3 bases: TGTGCCAGCAGTTATGGGGGATGGGGGGGCCAGCCCCAGCATTTT. Its protein product is CASSYGGWGGQPQHF.

The chain employs TRBV30 and TRBJ2-7; 9 bases agree with TRBD1. Per germline, CDR1 GTSNPN and CDR2 SVGIG (reference sequence). The CDR3 covers 14 residues. The V gene end was trimmed by 4 bases and the J gene end by 2 bases; junction bases not matched to a gene: 6. The CDR3 DNA sequence: TGTGCCTGGACCAAGACAGGGGGTCCCTACGAGCAGTACTTC. Translation gives CAWTKTGGPYEQYF. Drawing the rest from reference TRBV30 and TRBJ2-7, the complete variable domain is SQTIHQWPATLVQPVGSPLSLECTVEGTSNPNLYWYRQAAGRGLQLLFYSVGIGQISSEVPQNLSASRPQDRQFILSSKKLLLSDSGFYLCAWTKTGGPYEQYFGPGTRLTVT.

This chain connects TRBV5-1 to TRBJ2-3; possibly TRBD2 for D (5 bases). Germline CDR1 reads SGHRS; CDR2 reads YFSETQ. Trimming shortened V by 4 bases and J by 4 bases, and 13 bases separated the two germline ends. This CDR3 comprises 14 residues. CDR3 bases: TGCGCCAGCAGCGGGCCGATGGGAGCAGATACGCAGTATTTT. It codes for CASSGPMGADTQYF.

This chain joins TRBV5-1 and TRBJ2-7, with D unclear. V was cut by 4 bases and J by 0 bases, with 14 bases left in between. CDR3 length: 15 residues. Per the germline V gene, CDR1 is SGHRS and CDR2 is YFSETQ. The CDR3 bases are TGCGCCAGCAGCCCTGAGCAGGCATACTCCTACGAGCAGTACTTC. This translates into CASSPEQAYSYEQYF.

The chain couples TRBV9 to TRBJ1-4; D might be TRBD1 (6 bases). CDR1 and CDR2 from the germline V gene are SGDLS and YYNGEE. This CDR3 spans 19 amino acids. With 0 bases removed from V and 0 bases from J, the gap between germline ends came to 18 bases. For the CDR3, the DNA is TGTGCCAGCAGCGTAGCCCCGGTTACGGGGGGCTCAACTAATGAAAAACTGTTTTTT. As protein: CASSVAPVTGGSTNEKLFF.

J is TRBJ2-3 and V is TRBV28, with a tentative D call TRBD1 (6 bases). V lost 6 bases to trimming and J lost 3 bases, with 13 bases between them. Germline CDR1 MDHEN, CDR2 SYDVKM. This CDR3 has 14 residues. The CDR3 DNA sequence: TGTGCCAGCAGCCTCGGGACACGGACAGATACGCAGTATTTT. It translates to CASSLGTRTDTQYF.

This chain uses TRBV27 with TRBJ2-1, with 7 bases matching TRBD2. The CDR3 spans 13 residues. Trimming cost V 8 bases and J 9 bases; bases outside gene matches: 10. CDR1 is MNHEY, CDR2 SMNVEV, per germline (reference sequence). The CDR3 protein is CASGLPGRAEQFF. CDR3 sequence (DNA): TGTGCCAGCGGGTTGCCAGGGAGGGCTGAGCAGTTCTTC.

This chain connects TRBV28 to TRBJ2-3, with unresolved D. The ends were cut back, 1 base at V and 0 bases at J, with 5 bases in the middle. This CDR3 has 14 residues. Germline V lookup: CDR1 MDHEN, CDR2 SYDVKM. The CDR3 sequence is CASSLYGSTDTQYF. DNA for the CDR3: TGTGCCAGCAGTTTATACGGGAGCACAGATACGCAGTATTTT.

This sequence joins TRBV19 and TRBJ2-2, with D possibly matching TRBD2 (6 bases). V lost 9 bases and J 7 bases, leaving 30 bases between the germline ends. Per germline, CDR1 LNHDA and CDR2 SQIVND (reference sequence). This CDR3 is built from 18 residues. The CDR3 spells CASRRFESGLLMRGELFF. The CDR3 bases are TGTGCCAGCCGCCGTTTCGAGTCAGGACTATTAATGCGCGGGGAGCTGTTTTTT.

This rearrangement joins TRBV12-3 or TRBV12-4 to TRBJ1-1, with 8 nucleotides matching TRBD1. V shed 5 bases, J shed 7 bases, and the junction held 3 bases outside the gene matches. This CDR3 region has 12 residues. In nucleotides, the CDR3 is TGTGCCAGCAGTCGACAGGGGATTGAAGCTTTCTTT. It yields the protein CASSRQGIEAFF.

This chain links TRBV30 with TRBJ2-2; weak D call: TRBD2 (6 bases). Deletions cut 0 bases from V and 9 bases from J, with 14 bases between. Germline V gene data show CDR1 as GTSNPN and CDR2 as SVGIG (reference sequence). This CDR3 has 14 residues. CDR3 DNA: TGTGCCTGGAGTGTACGTAGGAGGGAGCGGGAGCTGTTTTTT. Translated, it gives CAWSVRRRERELFF.

The chain joins TRBV7-8 to TRBJ2-7, with 9 nucleotides matching TRBD2. CDR1 is SGHVS and CDR2 is FQNEAQ in the germline V gene. The CDR3 spans 14 residues. V was pared by 6 bases and J by 3 bases, with 6 bases of the junction left unmatched. CDR3 in amino acids: CASSQASGDYEQYF. The CDR3 DNA follows: TGTGCCAGCAGTCAAGCTAGCGGGGACTACGAGCAGTACTTC.